A selection of T cell receptor beta chains follows, all from one sample in a study of OX40 agonist ivuxolimab in advanced cancers. TCRdb's table, derived via immunoSEQ multiplex PCR, lists solely in-frame clones and lacks some. In the table there are more than 65,000 clones, under 90% of which are singletons. This sample comprised CD4+ or CD8+ T cells sorted from blood, obtained in a trial of the OX40 agonist ivuxolimab. The receptors were gathered from an adult with an advanced solid tumor such as melanoma, head and neck, liver or kidney cancer. Each CDR3 is given with its conserved first and last residue. D genes are given only for firm matches. Expanded clones get a size class; other rows say once, few or many, or leave the size out.

length	size	D	J	V	DNA	CDR3
15	-	TRBD2	TRBJ2-5	TRBV18	TGTGCCAGCTCACCACTAGCGGGGGTCCAGGAGACCCAGTACTTC	CASSPLAGVQETQYF
14	few	-	TRBJ1-6	TRBV5-4	TGTGCCAGCAGCTTGGATCTCGTTAATTCACCCCTCCACTTT	CASSLDLVNSPLHF
14	-	TRBD1	TRBJ1-1	TRBV6-6	TGTGCCAGCAGTTCCGGACAGGGGAACACTGAAGCTTTCTTT	CASSSGQGNTEAFF
15	-	-	TRBJ1-5	TRBV4-1	TGCGCCAGCAGCGAAGGAGGGACGATCAATCAGCCCCAGCATTTT	CASSEGGTINQPQHF
15	-	TRBD2	TRBJ2-1	TRBV29-1	TGCAGCGTTACCCGGGGGGGCCGGGGGTACAATGAGCAGTTCTTC	CSVTRGGRGYNEQFF
17	few	TRBD2	TRBJ2-7	TRBV4-2	TGTGCCAGCAGCCAAATAGCCGGGGGGGCCTTATCCTACGAGCAGTACTTC	CASSQIAGGALSYEQYF
13	-	-	TRBJ2-2	TRBV29-1	TGCAGCGTTGGAGGACTGAACACCGGGGAGCTGTTTTTT	CSVGGLNTGELFF
15	-	-	TRBJ2-4	TRBV2	TGTGCCAGCAGAGGCCGGGGAGTGGCCAAAAACATTCAGTACTTC	CASRGRGVAKNIQYF
16	-	-	TRBJ1-1	TRBV18	TGTGCCAGCTCACCACCTAACGGTGGCATGAACACTGAAGCTTTCTTT	CASSPPNGGMNTEAFF
14	-	-	TRBJ2-5	TRBV9	TGTGCCAGCAGCGTAGGACACGCACAAGAGACCCAGTACTTC	CASSVGHAQETQYF
13	-	-	TRBJ1-2	TRBV30	TGTGCCTGGAGTCACTCCTTGGGCTATGGCTACACCTTC	CAWSHSLGYGYTF
14	-	TRBD1	TRBJ1-2	TRBV29-1	TGCAGCGTCGACATCACAGGGGGCACCTATGGCTACACCTTC	CSVDITGGTYGYTF
19	once	-	TRBJ1-2	TRBV12-2	TGTGCAAGTCGCTTAGCTCCGACATCTAACAGGGTCCTCACCTATGGCTACACCTTC	CASRLAPTSNRVLTYGYTF
16	once	-	TRBJ2-2	TRBV18	TGTGCCAGCTCACCCCGACAGGGAGGTGGCACCGGGGAGCTGTTTTTT	CASSPRQGGGTGELFF
16	-	-	TRBJ2-5	TRBV9	TGTGCCAGCAGCGTAGGGGGAGTAGCCGCACAAGAGACCCAGTACTTC	CASSVGGVAAQETQYF
16	-	-	TRBJ2-4	TRBV4-1	TGCGCCAGCAGCCAAGATTACCCAGATGTCAAAAACATTCAGTACTTC	CASSQDYPDVKNIQYF
12	-	-	TRBJ1-5	TRBV2	TGTGCCAGCAGTGAAGCTTATCAGCCCCAGCATTTT	CASSEAYQPQHF
14	few	-	TRBJ1-2	TRBV5-4	TGTGCCAGCAGCTTGGCCGTGGGGGCCGGTGGCTACACCTTC	CASSLAVGAGGYTF
19	-	-	TRBJ2-2	TRBV6-9	TGTGCCAGCAGTTATTGGCGCCCCCTGGAGACCGATCACACCGGGGAGCTGTTTTTT	CASSYWRPLETDHTGELFF
15	-	-	TRBJ1-1	TRBV5-6	TGTGCCAGCAGCTTGGCGGCTCGGTGGAAGGGTGAAGCTTTCTTT	CASSLAARWKGEAFF
12	few	-	TRBJ1-2	TRBV6-5	TGTGCCAGCGGGGGAGGGAACTATGGCTACACCTTC	CASGGGNYGYTF
15	-	TRBD1	TRBJ2-2	TRBV28	TGTGCCAGCAGTCCAGGGGGAATGAACACCGGGGAGCTGTTTTTT	CASSPGGMNTGELFF
15	-	-	TRBJ2-7	TRBV2	TGTGCCAGCAGTGACACGGCAGTGTTGGTGTACGAGCAGTACTTC	CASSDTAVLVYEQYF
15	few	TRBD2	TRBJ2-7	TRBV18	TGTGCCAGCTCATTAATAGCGGGAGGCTCCTACGAGCAGTACTTC	CASSLIAGGSYEQYF
10	-	-	TRBJ2-7	TRBV29-1	TGCAGCGTTATAAACTACGAGCAGTACTTC	CSVINYEQYF
16	-	TRBD1	TRBJ1-5	TRBV4-1	TGCGCCAGCAGCCCCGCCTTAGGACAGGGCGACCAGCCCCAGCATTTT	CASSPALGQGDQPQHF
15	-	TRBD1	TRBJ1-1	TRBV5-4	TGTGCCAGCAGCTGGCCCGGGACAGGGGAAACTGAAGCTTTCTTT	CASSWPGTGETEAFF
14	once	-	TRBJ2-7	TRBV6-6	TGTGCCAGCAGAGCACCGGGACGCCACTACGAGCAGTACTTC	CASRAPGRHYEQYF
14	-	-	TRBJ2-5	TRBV18	TGTGCCAGCTCCCCCAAGGCGGGACGAGAGACCCAGTACTTC	CASSPKAGRETQYF
15	-	-	TRBJ2-6	TRBV5-4	TGTGCCAGCAGCTTGGAGAGCTCTGGGGCCAACGTCCTGACTTTC	CASSLESSGANVLTF
14	-	-	TRBJ2-7	TRBV30	TGTGCCTGGAGTCGACTGTCCAGTACCCACGAGCAGTACTTC	CAWSRLSSTHEQYF
18	once	-	TRBJ1-6	TRBV6-4	TGTGCCAGCAGTGACTCGAAGGCTGGCACCGGTTATAATTCACCCCTCCACTTT	CASSDSKAGTGYNSPLHF
15	-	TRBD1	TRBJ2-2	TRBV7-2	TGTGCCAGCAGCTTGAGGGGGCGGAACACCGGGGAGCTGTTTTTT	CASSLRGRNTGELFF
14	-	-	TRBJ2-7	TRBV11-3	TGTGCCAGCAGCTTAGGTGGTGGGTCCTACGAGCAGTACTTC	CASSLGGGSYEQYF
12	-	-	TRBJ1-1	TRBV5-4	TGTGCCAGCAGCTCCAAGAACACTGAAGCTTTCTTT	CASSSKNTEAFF
12	-	-	TRBJ2-3	TRBV11-2	TGTGCCAGCAGCTTAGGGCAAGATACGCAGTATTTT	CASSLGQDTQYF
17	-	-	TRBJ2-2	TRBV7-3	TGTGCCAGCAGCTTACGGCGGGGGCGGGGAGACACCGGGGAGCTGTTTTTT	CASSLRRGRGDTGELFF
16	once	TRBD2	TRBJ2-1	TRBV28	TGTGCCAGCAGTGCCCCGTGGCGGGAGGGGGACAATGAGCAGTTCTTC	CASSAPWREGDNEQFF
13	once	-	TRBJ1-5	TRBV6-5	TGTGCCACCTTTCGGGGGAGCAATCAGCCCCAGCATTTT	CATFRGSNQPQHF
16	-	-	TRBJ2-2	TRBV27	TGTGCCAGCAGTTCTAGACGGACGGTGAACACCGGGGAGCTGTTTTTT	CASSSRRTVNTGELFF
17	-	TRBD2	TRBJ2-1	TRBV7-2	TGTGCCAGCAGCACTAGTCCAACTAGCGGACGTAAGAATGAGCAGTTCTTC	CASSTSPTSGRKNEQFF
14	-	-	TRBJ1-4	TRBV27	TGTGCCAGCAGTTTACGGAGTACTAATGAAAAACTGTTTTTT	CASSLRSTNEKLFF
14	-	-	TRBJ1-1	TRBV28	TGTGCCAGCTCCGTCGGGTCTTTGGGGACTGAAGCTTTCTTT	CASSVGSLGTEAFF
14	-	TRBD1	TRBJ2-7	TRBV27	TGTGCCAGCAGTTTAAGGCGACAGGGTCTCGAGCAGTACTTC	CASSLRRQGLEQYF
15	-	-	TRBJ1-6	TRBV5-6	TGTGCCAGCAGCTTGGGGGCCAGGGCTAATTCACCCCTCCACTTT	CASSLGARANSPLHF
12	few	-	TRBJ2-7	TRBV5-1	TGCGCCAGCAGCCCACAGGGTTACGAGCAGTACTTC	CASSPQGYEQYF
18	few	-	TRBJ2-7	TRBV11-3	TGTGCCAGCAGCTTAGCCTCTCCTAGACGGGGGCTTTCCTACGAGCAGTACTTC	CASSLASPRRGLSYEQYF
16	once	-	TRBJ2-3	TRBV5-1	TGCGCCAGCAGTTCCGGGGCGGCTTGGGGCACAGATACGCAGTATTTT	CASSSGAAWGTDTQYF
13	-	-	TRBJ2-7	TRBV27	TGTGCCAGCAGGACGGTTGGTAGGTACGAGCAGTACTTC	CASRTVGRYEQYF
15	-	TRBD2	TRBJ2-5	TRBV7-2	TGTGCCAGCAGCTTCCAAGCGGGGGGGCGGGAGACCCAGTACTTC	CASSFQAGGRETQYF
12	-	-	TRBJ2-3	TRBV11-2	TGTGCCAGCAGCTTAGGAACAGATACGCAGTATTTT	CASSLGTDTQYF
17	-	-	TRBJ1-5	TRBV19	TGTGCCAGTAGTATAGCCGGGGGTGACAGTTTCCCTCAGCCCCAGCATTTT	CASSIAGGDSFPQPQHF
17	-	TRBD1	TRBJ2-6	TRBV5-3	TGTGCCAGAAGCTTTGGACAGGGGGCAATTGGGGCCAACGTCCTGACTTTC	CARSFGQGAIGANVLTF
13	-	-	TRBJ2-3	TRBV11-3	TGTGCCAGCAGCTTAGAAGCGTCAGATACGCAGTATTTT	CASSLEASDTQYF
14	-	-	TRBJ2-1	TRBV29-1	TGCAGCGTTGAGTGGAGGGGGAGATACAATGAGCAGTTCTTC	CSVEWRGRYNEQFF
13	-	-	TRBJ2-5	TRBV7-2	TGTGCCAGCAGCTTCTCCCAGAGAGAGACCCAGTACTTC	CASSFSQRETQYF